The next 25 T cell receptor beta chains were all read from a single sample in a study of blood T cell repertoires in COVID-19. The assay was immunoSEQ multiplex PCR, and TCRdb's table has in-frame clones only and misses some. This table holds 50,000 to 75,000 clones, just under 90% found once. The source material was peripheral blood. Receptors were obtained from a man aged 55 to 69 with acute or convalescent COVID-19.

This chain links TRBV5-1 with TRBJ2-7, with a weak D call TRBD2 (5 bases). Germline-derived CDR1 and CDR2 are SGHRS and YFSETQ. V lost 0 bases and J lost 6, with 10 bases in between. The CDR3 covers 13 residues. CDR3 nucleotides: TGCGCCAGCAGCTTGGACGGTGGGAGCGAGCAGTACTTC. Translating it yields CASSLDGGSEQYF. The complete variable domain, with remaining parts taken from reference TRBV5-1 and TRBJ2-7, reads KAGVTQTPRYLIKTRGQQVTLSCSPISGHRSVSWYQQTPGQGLQFLFEYFSETQRNKGNFPGRFSGRQFSNSRSEMNVSTLELGDSALYLCASSLDGGSEQYFGPGTRLTVT.

V gene TRBV5-1 combines with J gene TRBJ1-5; D gene uncertain. The V end lost 4 bases, the J end lost 4 bases, and 18 bases lay between the germline ends. The CDR3 length is 16 residues. Germline assignment: CDR1 SGHRS and CDR2 YFSETQ. DNA for the CDR3: TGCGCCAGCAGCCCGGACGGGATCGGCCGAAATCAGCCCCAGCATTTT. Residues: CASSPDGIGRNQPQHF.

The chain links TRBV4-1 to TRBJ1-1; 9 bases match TRBD1. V lost 2 bases and J lost 1; bases outside the gene matches: 11. The CDR3 has 18 amino acids. CDR1 is MGHRA, CDR2 YSYEKL, per germline. The CDR3 loop reads CASSQPDRGRAANTEAFF. The CDR3 DNA reads as TGCGCCAGCAGCCAACCGGACAGGGGAAGAGCGGCGAACACTGAAGCTTTCTTT.

This chain joins TRBV27 and TRBJ2-7; tentatively, D is TRBD1 (5 bases). Germline assignment: CDR1 MNHEY and CDR2 SMNVEV (reference sequence). V shed 1 base and J shed 3 bases, with 7 bases lying between them. The CDR3 totals 13 residues. The CDR3 DNA follows: TGTGCCAGCAGTTTATGGGGCGGCTACGAGCAGTACTTC. It is translated as CASSLWGGYEQYF.

The chain is built from TRBV5-4 and TRBJ2-1; no firm D call. The CDR3 consists of 15 residues. V shed 4 bases and J shed 0 bases, with 11 bases lying between them. CDR1 and CDR2 from the germline V gene are SGHNT and YYREEE (reference sequence). This CDR3 reads CASSPHAPSYNEQFF. Written as DNA, the CDR3 is TGTGCCAGCAGCCCACATGCCCCCTCCTACAATGAGCAGTTCTTC.

The chain uses TRBV5-1 and TRBJ2-7; D ambiguous. Germline lookup yields CDR1 SGHRS and CDR2 YFSETQ. The V and J ends lost 2 bases and 0 bases respectively, with 18 bases between them. The CDR3 contains 17 residues. The CDR3 DNA is TGCGCCAGCAGCTTCTTTATGTCTCTTAGCAGCTCCTACGAGCAGTACTTC. Its translation is CASSFFMSLSSSYEQYF.

The V gene is TRBV11-2, the J gene TRBJ1-1; 12 bases agree with TRBD1. This CDR3 comprises 16 residues. Unmatched junction bases numbered 9, after V lost 5 bases and J lost 5 bases. CDR1 SGHAT and CDR2 FQNNGV come from the germline V gene. The CDR3 DNA reads as TGTGCCAGCAGCCCCCTGGGACAGGGGGCTTGGACTGAAGCTTTCTTT. Its translation: CASSPLGQGAWTEAFF. Using reference TRBV11-2 and TRBJ1-1 for the parts outside the CDR3, the full variable domain is EAGVAQSPRYKIIEKRQSVAFWCNPISGHATLYWYQQILGQGPKLLIQFQNNGVVDDSQLPKDRFSAERLKGVDSTLKIQPAKLEDSAVYLCASSPLGQGAWTEAFFGQGTRLTVV.

The V and J genes are TRBV19 and TRBJ2-2; D gene ambiguous. There are 13 residues in the CDR3. Trimming removed 11 bases at V and 0 bases at J, with 10 bases between. Germline V CDR1 and CDR2: LNHDA, SQIVND (reference sequence). The CDR3 bases are TGTGCCGGCCAGTATACGAACACCGGGGAGCTGTTTTTT. Protein product: CAGQYTNTGELFF.

This clone was seen a few times. The V and J genes are TRBV6-5 and TRBJ1-1; 9 bases align to TRBD1. Germline CDR1 MNHEY, CDR2 SVGAGI. Unmatched junction bases numbered 8, after V lost 6 bases and J lost 6 bases. The CDR3 spans 14 residues. DNA of the CDR3: TGTGCCAGCAGACACAGGGGGCCGTGGGCTGAAGCTTTCTTT. Translating gives CASRHRGPWAEAFF.

The J gene is TRBJ2-3, the V gene TRBV6-5; D uncertain. The ends were cut back, 0 bases at V and 5 bases at J, with 9 bases in the middle. The CDR3 is 14 residues long. Germline-derived CDR1 and CDR2 are MNHEY and SVGAGI. The CDR3 sequence is CASSYSRRGDTQYF. The CDR3 DNA reads TGTGCCAGCAGTTACTCGAGAAGAGGAGATACGCAGTATTTT.

The rearrangement links TRBV5-1 to TRBJ1-2; 7 bases are shared with TRBD1. Trimming cost V 2 bases and J 0 bases; bases outside gene matches: 7. The CDR3 is 16 amino acids. Germline V gives CDR1 SGHRS, CDR2 YFSETQ. CDR3 sequence reads: CASSFSKGAANYGYTF. CDR3 in DNA: TGCGCCAGCAGCTTTTCTAAGGGGGCTGCTAACTATGGCTACACCTTC.

The V gene is TRBV19, the J gene TRBJ2-4; the match to TRBD2 covers 8 bases. With 5 bases clipped from V and 0 bases from J, the junction kept 3 bases outside the gene matches. The CDR3 spans 15 residues. Per germline, CDR1 LNHDA and CDR2 SQIVND (reference sequence). The CDR3 nucleotides are TGTGCCAGTAGTCTCCGGGAGGGAGCCAAAAACATTCAGTACTTC. Amino acids: CASSLREGAKNIQYF. Full variable domain (rest looked up from reference TRBV19 and TRBJ2-4): DGGITQSPKYLFRKEGQNVTLSCEQNLNHDAMYWYRQDPGQGLRLIYYSQIVNDFQKGDIAEGYSVSREKKESFPLTVTSAQKNPTAFYLCASSLREGAKNIQYFGAGTRLSVL.

CDR3 nucleotides: TGTGCCAGCAGCTCGGGACAGGGGGGAACAGATACGCAGTATTTT. Its translation: CASSSGQGGTDTQYF. This chain connects TRBV11-2 to TRBJ2-3, with 11 bases that match TRBD1. The CDR3 spans 15 residues. The ends lost 4 bases at V and 3 bases at J; junction bases unmatched: 3. Germline V gives CDR1 SGHAT, CDR2 FQNNGV.

The rearrangement joins TRBV11-2 to TRBJ2-3, with 11 nucleotides matching TRBD1. The germline V gene has CDR1 SGHAT and CDR2 FQNNGV. The V and J ends lost 7 bases and 3 bases, in that order; junction bases with no gene match: 6. The CDR3 covers 15 residues. The CDR3 DNA reads TGTGCCAGCACCCTAGGGACAGGGGGGACAGATACGCAGTATTTT. It encodes CASTLGTGGTDTQYF. Together with reference TRBV11-2 and TRBJ2-3, the CDR3 gives the full variable domain: EAGVAQSPRYKIIEKRQSVAFWCNPISGHATLYWYQQILGQGPKLLIQFQNNGVVDDSQLPKDRFSAERLKGVDSTLKIQPAKLEDSAVYLCASTLGTGGTDTQYFGPGTRLTVL.

The chain carries TRBV10-3 and TRBJ2-1; maybe TRBD2 (5 bases). Germline CDR1 and CDR2: ENHRY and SYGVKD. V lost 0 bases to trimming and J lost 7 bases, with 19 bases between them. The CDR3 has 17 amino acids. Written as DNA, the CDR3 is TGTGCCATCAGTGAGTCAAAGGGAGCACCGAATGGGAATGAGCAGTTCTTC. Its translation: CAISESKGAPNGNEQFF.

This chain connects TRBV11-1 to TRBJ2-3; TRBD1 agrees at 12 bases. V was pared by 4 bases and J by 4 bases, with 3 bases of the junction left unmatched. There are 15 residues in the CDR3. Germline CDR1 is SGHAT and CDR2 is FQDESV (reference sequence). The CDR3 here is CASSSGTGGADTQYF. In DNA, the CDR3 is TGTGCCAGCAGCTCAGGGACAGGGGGCGCAGATACGCAGTATTTT.

This clone showed up just once. The chain joins TRBV5-1 to TRBJ2-2; D uncertain. This CDR3 region has 13 residues. The ends were cut back, 0 bases at V and 4 bases at J, with 4 bases in the middle. CDR1 SGHRS and CDR2 YFSETQ come from the germline V gene. The CDR3 region has the DNA TGCGCCAGCAGCTTGGTAGTCACCGGGGAGCTGTTTTTT. Its translation: CASSLVVTGELFF.

The J gene is TRBJ1-1, the V gene TRBV6-5; D gene ambiguous. This CDR3 region has 13 residues. Germline CDR1 reads MNHEY; CDR2 reads SVGAGI. Deletions cut 0 bases from V and 8 bases from J, with 10 bases between. The CDR3 DNA follows: TGTGCCAGCAGTTACTCTCCGGGGTTAGAAGCTTTCTTT. Translating it yields CASSYSPGLEAFF.

This sequence joins TRBV9 and TRBJ1-2, with D possibly being TRBD1 (5 bases). Germline CDR1 is SGDLS and CDR2 is YYNGEE. V was trimmed by 3 bases and J by 2 bases, leaving 17 bases between them. CDR3 length: 16 residues. The CDR3 loop is CASSDPSGERNYGYTF. The CDR3 coding sequence is TGTGCCAGCAGCGACCCTTCGGGGGAGAGAAACTATGGCTACACCTTC.

The chain joins TRBV30 to TRBJ2-6; 7 bases align to TRBD1. The J segment lost 3 bases and the V segment lost 0 bases, leaving 2 bases of the junction unmatched. Germline-derived CDR1 and CDR2 are GTSNPN and SVGIG (reference sequence). The CDR3 contains 15 residues. The CDR3 sequence is CAWSVQGRGANVLTF. CDR3 coding DNA: TGTGCCTGGAGTGTACAGGGGCGTGGGGCCAACGTCCTGACTTTC.

In this sample, this clone turned up a few times. The rearrangement uses TRBV7-9 and TRBJ1-3; 8 bases align to TRBD1. Germline values: CDR1 SEHNR, CDR2 FQNEAQ (reference sequence). Trimming took 5 bases from V and 0 from J; bases not matched to a gene: 12. CDR3 length equals 18 residues. For the CDR3, the DNA is TGTGCCAGCAGCCAAGAAGTCGGGACAGGTATCTCTGGAAACACCATATATTTT. This sequence encodes CASSQEVGTGISGNTIYF.

The chain uses TRBV19 and TRBJ1-5; TRBD1 might be the D (6 bases). The CDR3 covers 15 residues. Trimming left V 6 bases short and J 3 bases short, with 15 bases between. From germline, CDR1 is LNHDA and CDR2 SQIVND (reference sequence). The DNA for the CDR3 is TGTGCCAGTAGACGGGACATGCAGCTCAATCAGCCCCAGCATTTT. It translates to CASRRDMQLNQPQHF.

The chain links TRBV21-1 to TRBJ1-2. TRBV21-1 is designated a pseudogene. The CDR3 is made up of 16 amino acids. The chain's CDR3 is CASSPSEWEGPYGYTF. The CDR3 DNA sequence: TGTGCCAGCAGCCCCAGCGAGTGGGAGGGCCCCTATGGCTACACCTTC.

The chain is built from TRBV2 and TRBJ2-7; TRBD1 might be the D (6 bases). Germline CDR1 is SNHLY and CDR2 is FYNNEI. The length of the CDR3 is 18 residues. V was trimmed by 1 base and J by 3 bases, leaving 22 bases between them. Here the CDR3 DNA reads TGTGCCAGCAGTGAAGACCCCCCCAACAGGGTACCCCGCTACGAGCAGTACTTC. Protein: CASSEDPPNRVPRYEQYF. The full variable domain, rest sourced from reference TRBV2 and TRBJ2-7, is EPEVTQTPSHQVTQMGQEVILRCVPISNHLYFYWYRQILGQKVEFLVSFYNNEISEKSEIFDDQFSVERPDGSNFTLKIRSTKLEDSAMYFCASSEDPPNRVPRYEQYFGPGTRLTVT.

The chain uses TRBV4-1 and TRBJ2-6; a possible D gene is TRBD2 (5 bases). Germline V gene sequence: CDR1 MGHRA, CDR2 YSYEKL. Trimming stripped 3 bases from V and 2 bases from J, with 11 bases between. The CDR3 has 16 residues. CDR3 loop: CASSQIGLTGANVLTF. CDR3 DNA: TGCGCCAGCAGCCAGATCGGACTGACTGGGGCCAACGTCCTGACTTTC.